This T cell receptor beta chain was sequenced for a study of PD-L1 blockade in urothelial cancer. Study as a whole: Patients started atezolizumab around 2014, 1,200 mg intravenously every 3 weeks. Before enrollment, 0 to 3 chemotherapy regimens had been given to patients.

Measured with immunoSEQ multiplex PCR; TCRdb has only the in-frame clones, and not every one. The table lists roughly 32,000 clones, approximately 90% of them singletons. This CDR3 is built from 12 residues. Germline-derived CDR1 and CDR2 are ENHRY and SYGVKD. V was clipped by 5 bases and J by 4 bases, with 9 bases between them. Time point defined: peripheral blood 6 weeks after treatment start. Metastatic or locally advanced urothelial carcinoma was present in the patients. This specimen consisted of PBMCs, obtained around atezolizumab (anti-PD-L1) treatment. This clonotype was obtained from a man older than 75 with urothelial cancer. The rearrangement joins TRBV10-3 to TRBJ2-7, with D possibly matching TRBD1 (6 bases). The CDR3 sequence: CAISIQGYEQYF. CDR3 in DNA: TGTGCCATCAGTATACAGGGTTACGAGCAGTACTTC.